A single sample is the source of the 4 T cell receptor beta chains below, sequenced in a study of early T cells in non-severe SARS-CoV-2 infection. MiXCR, applied by TCRdb to the 5' RACE reads, yields one record per CDR3 protein. This sample yields about 61,000 distinct CDR3 sequences, of which about 12% are seen a single time; approximately 1.1% belongs to the top ten. Material: whole blood, obtained at baseline. The receptors were sampled from an adult who was a healthcare worker with PCR-confirmed SARS-CoV-2 infection or an uninfected control (not recorded which). The donor label of this sample is uncertain.

In its sample, this clonotype was seen a few times. The chain has TRBV2 and TRBJ2-7; 7 nucleotides agree with TRBD1. CDR3 length: 13 residues. In germline, CDR1 is SNHLY, CDR2 FYNNEI. The ends lost 4 bases at V and 0 bases at J; junction bases unmatched: 0. The CDR3 loop is CASSGDSSYEQYV. The CDR3, as DNA: TGTGCCAGCAGTGGGGACAGCTCCTACGAGCAGTACGTC.

The sample holds a few counts of this clonotype. The rearrangement joins TRBV19 to TRBJ1-5, with a weak D call TRBD1 (5 bases). The V gene lost 5 bases and the J gene lost 2 bases, with 16 bases spanning the gap. There are 16 residues in the CDR3. Germline CDR1 is LNHDA and CDR2 is SQIVND (reference sequence). The CDR3 DNA is TGTGCCAGTAGTCACCTTGGACCGGGGGGCAATCAGCCCCAGCATTTT. Its protein product is CASSHLGPGGNQPQHF.

This sequence joins TRBV10-2 and TRBJ2-2, with D maybe TRBD1 (6 bases). Germline CDR1 reads WSHSY; CDR2 reads SAAADI. V was trimmed by 2 bases and J by 8 bases, leaving 15 bases between them. This CDR3 has 15 amino acids. The chain's CDR3 is CASSEAQGIVGELFF. DNA of the CDR3: TGCGCCAGCAGTGAGGCACAGGGCATCGTGGGGGAGCTGTTTTTT.

This clonotype came up many times. The genes are TRBV12-3 or TRBV12-4 and TRBJ2-5, with 12 bases that match TRBD2. The CDR3 extends over 15 amino acids. J lost 3 bases, V lost 3 bases, and 2 bases had no gene match. The chain's CDR3 is CASSFRTSGEETQYF. The CDR3 bases are TGTGCCAGCAGTTTCAGGACTAGCGGGGAAGAGACCCAGTACTTC.